This record covers a single TCR beta chain. Its antigen specificity is not known. No qualities accompany the bases; no much larger clone lies one base away. The immunoSEQ Assay, a bias-controlled multiplex PCR, was used to amplify TCRbeta CDR3 regions from genomic DNA. The source study handled its data this way. The number of nucleated cells in each sample was estimated by amplification of reference gene primers within the assay. Sequence reads were collapsed and filtered to measure the absolute abundance of every unique TCRbeta CDR3 rearrangement. Productive Simpson clonality was computed per sample as the square root of Simpson's diversity index over productive rearrangements. TCRdb carries this immuneACCESS record with in-frame sequences only. Its versions omit some clonotypes, under half of them owing to an unresolved V gene in the studies checked, with the rest unexplained. The D gene and trimming were derived from the DNA, and the V and J assignments and clone size from that table. This sample gives fewer than 300,000 clones in total; approximately 84% of them show up just once. More than 1.1% of the sample belongs to the ten largest clones.

At the junction V is shortened by 6 bases and J by 7 bases, with 9 bases in between. The germline V gene provides CDR1 SGHDN and CDR2 FVKESK. The CDR3 covers 12 residues, taking in both the cysteine and the phenylalanine. Solely the CDR3 DNA is kept, with 36 bases framed from the first base. The data were taken from a study of blood T cell repertoires in COVID-19 (dated by TCRdb to 2020 to 2021). The study in broad terms: Samples from collaborators originated in the United States, Italy and Spain and spanned both the acute and convalescent phases of COVID-19. The prospective study material was composed of cDNA or gDNA derived from T cells, B-cell-depleted T cells, or PBMCs. The dataset comprised deeply sampled blood TCRbeta repertoires from subjects exposed to, actively infected with, or recovered from COVID-19. The repertoires were released in a freely available public database intended as a resource for research on the immune response to SARS-CoV-2. The samples were drawn from two sources: the first 160 participants of the ongoing ImmuneRACE study, and about 1,300 subjects contributed by 6 global collaborators. Nearly every sample came with metadata listing a de-identified subject ID, COVID-19 status, age in years and sex. Where available, HLA class I and class II types were taken from metadata supplied by the sample provider and were not determined by assay-based typing.

What the authors observed across the whole study: How much clinical and demographic metadata was included differed by source and by participant, and the metadata was provided uncurated.

In Seattle, one collaborating source enrolled patients while the infection was active and tracked those patients longitudinally over the course of disease. Each collaborating institution followed its own protocols to collect whole blood in K2EDTA tubes. For TCRbeta analysis, collaborators shipped samples as frozen whole blood, isolated PBMCs, or DNA extracted from either of those sample types. The chain joins TRBV14 to TRBJ2-2; perhaps TRBD2 is the D gene, with 6 bases matching. The TCR sequence derives from a human donor with COVID-19, enrolled during active disease. The donor label of this sample is uncertain. Sequenced input: peripheral blood. The encoded CDR3 is CASSRGFGELFF. The sequenced DNA: TGTGCCAGCAGTCGGGGGTTCGGGGAGCTGTTTTTT. Beyond the CDR3, the reference TRBV14 and TRBJ2-2 genes provide the residues; the full variable domain reads: EAGVTQFPSHSVIEKGQTVTLRCDPISGHDNLYWYRRVMGKEIKFLLHFVKESKQDESGMPNNRFLAERTGGTYSTLKVQPAELEDSGVYFCASSRGFGELFFGEGSRLTVL.